Given below is one TCR beta chain in context. Its specificity is unknown. At one of its ends the junction is not consistent with the germline gene, which may arise from a read error. These data come from a study of blood T cells in healthy people across ages. Study-wide results and limits: Compared with aged donors, long-lived donors showed fewer expanded clones, suggesting selection. Getting older went along with TCR beta diversity per million T cells dropping roughly linearly.

The CDR3 runs to 13 residues. From germline, CDR1 is MNHEY and CDR2 SVGAGI. A second PCR, run for roughly 7 to 12 cycles, used a sample-barcoded 5' primer plus a J-beta primer mix. TCRdb re-called the 5' RACE reads with MiXCR, one entry per CDR3 protein. The sample yields 630,000 or so distinct CDR3 sequences, roughly 30% seen once. This TCR derives from a woman older than 75 in good health. V gene TRBV6-5 combines with J gene TRBJ1-1, with D possibly being TRBD1 (6 bases). What was sequenced was blood. CDR3 bases: TGTGCCAGCAGGTACTCGAGGGGGACGGATGCTTTCTTT. Its translation is CASRYSRGTDAFF.